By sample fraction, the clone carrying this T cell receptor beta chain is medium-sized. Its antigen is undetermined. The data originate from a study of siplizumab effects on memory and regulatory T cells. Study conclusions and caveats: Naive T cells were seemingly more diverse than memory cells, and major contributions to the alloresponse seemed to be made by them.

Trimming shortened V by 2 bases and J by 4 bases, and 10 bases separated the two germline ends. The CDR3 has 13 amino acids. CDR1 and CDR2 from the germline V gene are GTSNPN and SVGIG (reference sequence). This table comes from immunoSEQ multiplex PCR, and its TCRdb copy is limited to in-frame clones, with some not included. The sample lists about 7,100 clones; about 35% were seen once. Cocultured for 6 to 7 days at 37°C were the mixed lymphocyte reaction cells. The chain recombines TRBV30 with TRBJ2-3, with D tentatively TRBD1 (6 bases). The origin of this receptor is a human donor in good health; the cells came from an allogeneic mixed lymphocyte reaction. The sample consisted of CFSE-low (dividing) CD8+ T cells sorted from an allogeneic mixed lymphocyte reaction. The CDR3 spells CAWSRGGADTQYF. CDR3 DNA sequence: TGTGCCTGGAGTAGAGGGGGTGCAGATACGCAGTATTTT.